This T cell receptor beta chain was recovered during a study of response to subunit inactivated influenza vaccine (dated by TCRdb to about 2018). About the study as a whole: Deep quantitative T cell receptor repertoire profiling was used in the study to track responses to a trivalent subunit inactivated influenza vaccine.

The CDR3 numbers 18 residues from cysteine through phenylalanine. Only the CDR3 DNA is retained, 54 bases long and in frame from the first base. After removal of 0 bases from V and 4 bases from J, the junction retains 13 bases not matched to a gene. CDR1 SGHVS and CDR2 FQNEAQ were looked up in the germline V gene. This clonotype was seen more than once but under ten times. Its antigen remains unidentified. No much larger clone exists at a distance of one base, and base qualities are not known. Library preparation was by RT-PCR. Sequencing instrument: Illumina HiSeq 2500. TCRdb reanalyzed the raw reads on its own, using fastp at Q25 for trimming and MiXCR for clone calling, and kept in-frame beta chains. Rows with a matching CDR3 protein are joined into one entry that keeps the most common DNA and genes. The sample records roughly 460,000 distinct CDR3 sequences, 9.5% to 12% of which are singletons. Approximately 12% of the sample belongs to the ten largest clones.

General study outcomes and caveats: According to the authors, only a limited number of new T cells may be recruited by each seasonal influenza vaccination.

Sample time point, as interpreted from the label and publication: around 42 days after influenza vaccine administration. The V gene is TRBV7-8 and the J gene is TRBJ1-2; a stretch of 8 junction bases matches TRBD1. The sequencing used PBMCs from blood, collected more than 35 days after vaccination. This TCR was sampled from a man aged 45 to 65 who received an inactivated influenza vaccine. Donor details come from another sample of the same person, matched by shared clones. The CDR3 region: CASSLALLGTGGTYGYTF. The DNA is as follows: TGTGCCAGCAGCTTAGCTCTATTGGGTACAGGGGGGACCTATGGCTACACCTTC.